The source of this T cell receptor beta chain is a study of CD8 T cells in ankylosing spondylitis. Study-wide results and caveats: Reactive arthritis synovial fluid and blood previously showed some of these motif variants. Ankylosing spondylitis blood appeared to be characterized by a TCR beta motif of several highly homologous variants. Disease-linked clones proved CD8+ and comparatively uncommon in peripheral blood. Significantly higher representation of disease-linked clones was reported for matched ankylosing spondylitis synovial fluid.

Germline lookup yields CDR1 LGHNA and CDR2 YSLEER. The V segment lost 4 bases and the J segment 3 bases; nucleotides outside the gene matches: 8. CDR3 length: 16 residues. Concerning this clonotype itself: The antigen remains unidentified.

In making TCR beta libraries, quantitative 5'-RACE with molecular barcodes was used. TCRdb fed the 5' RACE reads into MiXCR, producing one record per CDR3 protein. Among 450,000 to 550,000 distinct CDR3 sequences, over 4% were seen once, and the ten largest hold approximately 3.5%. This sequence was found in a male donor with ankylosing spondylitis. Sample: blood, either unsorted or a sorted T cell fraction (not recorded which). The chain has TRBV4-3 and TRBJ2-7; TRBD2 aligns across 11 bases. CDR3 DNA sequence: TGCGCCAGCAGCCGCGGACCGGGACTAGCGGTCTACGAGCAGTACTTC. This translates into CASSRGPGLAVYEQYF.